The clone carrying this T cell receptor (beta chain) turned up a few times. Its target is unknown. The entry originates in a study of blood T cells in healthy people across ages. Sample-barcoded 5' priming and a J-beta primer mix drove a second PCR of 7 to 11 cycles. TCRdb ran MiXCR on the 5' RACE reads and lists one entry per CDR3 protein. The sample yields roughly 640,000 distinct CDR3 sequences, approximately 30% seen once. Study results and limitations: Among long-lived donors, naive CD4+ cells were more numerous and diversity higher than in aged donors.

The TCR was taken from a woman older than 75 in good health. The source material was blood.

CDR3 nucleotides: TGCAGTGCTAGGGCAGGGAGGACTGAAGCTTTCTTT. Translation gives CSARAGRTEAFF. J is TRBJ1-1 and V is TRBV20-1, with D tentatively TRBD1 (5 bases). V was clipped by 3 bases and J by 5 bases, with 10 bases between them. Germline loops: CDR1 DFQATT, CDR2 SNEGSKA (reference sequence). The CDR3 is 12 amino acids.